This TCR beta chain was recovered during a study of T cell responses to AZD1222 COVID-19 vaccine. For this clone: Its antigen remains unknown.

The CDR3 runs to 14 residues. Trimming took off 3 bases at V and 1 base at J, with 7 bases between the two ends. Germline V gene data show CDR1 as MDHEN and CDR2 as SYDVKM. Sequencing was performed with immunoSEQ multiplex PCR; in TCRdb, only in-frame clones are kept and a portion is missing. The sample lists more than 95,000 clones; roughly nine tenths were seen once. Findings of the study overall: Donor demographics were predominantly white British with a female majority; clonal diversity may be underestimated. Spike-wide coverage was observed for vaccine-associated CD4 TCRs, with dominant responses at 160-218 and 743-854. Close to half of spike-specific TCRs reportedly recognize unmutated variant regions.

This TCR derives from an adult who received the AZD1222 COVID-19 vaccine. The rearrangement links TRBV28 to TRBJ1-3; D gene ambiguous. The material sequenced was peripheral blood, taken 28 days after the second AZD1222 dose. CDR3 residues: CASSFIRSGNTIYF. The CDR3 coding sequence is TGTGCCAGCAGTTTCATCAGATCTGGAAACACCATATATTTT.